Listed below are T cell receptor beta chains from one sample, sequenced in a study of blood T cell repertoires in COVID-19. This table comes from immunoSEQ multiplex PCR, and its TCRdb copy is limited to in-frame clones, with some not included. The repertoire holds approximately 99,000 clones, with 70% to 90% as singletons. Input material: peripheral blood. Receptor source: a man aged 45-65 years with COVID-19, enrolled during active disease. The CDR3 runs from the conserved cysteine through the conserved F or W. A D gene is named only where the DNA matches it firmly. Size is omitted from some rows. Given values are once, few, many or a class for expanded clones.

d_gene	abundance	v_gene	j_gene	CDR3aa	CDR3nt
.	.	TRBV5-1	TRBJ2-5	CASSLTPQQETQYF	TGCGCCAGCAGCTTGACACCCCAACAAGAGACCCAGTACTTC
.	.	TRBV13	TRBJ1-1	CASGRGAEAFF	TGTGCCAGCGGCCGGGGGGCTGAGGCTTTCTTT
TRBD1	once	TRBV6-5	TRBJ1-5	CASKADRYSNQPQHF	TGTGCCAGCAAAGCGGACAGGTATAGCAATCAGCCCCAGCATTTT
TRBD1	.	TRBV11-2	TRBJ1-1	CASKRQGYTEAFF	TGTGCCAGCAAGAGACAGGGGTATACTGAAGCTTTCTTT
.	.	TRBV7-6	TRBJ2-7	CASSLVSLPGSPIYEQYF	TGTGCCAGCAGCTTAGTGTCTCTCCCGGGATCACCGATCTACGAGCAGTACTTC
.	.	TRBV28	TRBJ2-7	CASSLYGGSYEQYF	TGTGCCAGCAGTTTATACGGGGGAAGTTACGAGCAGTACTTC
.	once	TRBV21-1	TRBJ2-7	CASSKRQGAGEQYF	TGTGCCAGCAGCAAAAGACAGGGGGCGGGGGAGCAGTACTTC
TRBD1	.	TRBV19	TRBJ1-5	CASSQDRGQGNQPQHF	TGTGCCAGTAGCCAAGACAGGGGCCAAGGGAATCAGCCCCAGCATTTT
.	.	TRBV4-2	TRBJ2-2	CASSPVGGWGHTGELFF	TGTGCCAGCAGCCCGGTGGGGGGTTGGGGCCACACCGGGGAGCTGTTTTTT
.	.	TRBV12-2	TRBJ1-6	CASRFRQTPYIYSPLHF	TGTGCAAGTCGCTTCCGACAGACTCCCTACATCTATTCACCCCTCCACTTT
TRBD1	.	TRBV29-1	TRBJ2-1	CSVRGWTGDNEQFF	TGCAGCGTTAGAGGGTGGACAGGAGACAATGAGCAGTTCTTC
TRBD1	.	TRBV9	TRBJ2-7	CASSVEGAGTGHF	TGTGCCAGCAGCGTAGAAGGCGCCGGGACAGGGCACTTC
TRBD1	.	TRBV7-9	TRBJ1-3	CASSSTRTGGRSSGNTIYF	TGTGCCAGCAGCTCGACGAGGACAGGGGGCAGGAGTTCTGGAAACACCATATATTTT
.	.	TRBV15	TRBJ1-3	CATSRDTGSGNTIYF	TGTGCCACCAGCAGAGATACAGGCTCTGGAAACACCATATATTTT
TRBD1	.	TRBV11-3	TRBJ2-2	CASSPGGRTGELFF	TGTGCCAGCAGCCCAGGGGGTCGGACCGGGGAGCTGTTTTTT
TRBD1	.	TRBV30	TRBJ1-4	CAWSVDGTDHVGELFF	TGTGCCTGGAGTGTAGACGGGACAGACCACGTTGGGGAACTGTTTTTT
.	.	TRBV6-1	TRBJ1-6	CASSERIGEAYNSPLHF	TGTGCCAGCAGTGAAAGAATCGGAGAAGCCTATAATTCACCCCTCCACTTT
.	.	TRBV30	TRBJ2-1	CAWSPISSYNEQFF	TGTGCCTGGAGTCCAATTAGCTCCTACAATGAGCAGTTCTTC
.	.	TRBV4-2	TRBJ1-3	CASTRSDSGNTIYF	TGTGCCAGTACGCGCTCGGACTCAGGAAACACCATATATTTT
TRBD2	.	TRBV20-1	TRBJ2-7	CSAGGEGPPYEQYF	TGCAGTGCTGGTGGGGAGGGGCCCCCTTATGAGCAGTACTTC
.	.	TRBV6-2/TRBV6-3	TRBJ2-2	CASSYKAAPSGELFF	TGTGCCAGCAGTTATAAAGCGGCCCCCTCCGGGGAGCTGTTTTTT
TRBD1	.	TRBV28	TRBJ1-5	CASSTGGAGQPQHF	TGTGCCAGCAGTACAGGGGGCGCGGGTCAGCCCCAGCATTTT
TRBD1	.	TRBV5-1	TRBJ1-2	CASSSEDRVHYGYTF	TGCGCCAGCAGCTCTGAGGACAGGGTTCACTATGGCTACACCTTC
.	.	TRBV27	TRBJ2-7	CASSHTGSEQYF	TGTGCCAGCAGCCATACAGGGTCCGAGCAGTACTTC
TRBD1	.	TRBV18	TRBJ1-2	CASSPDRVRLSGGYTF	TGTGCCAGCTCACCGGACAGGGTTCGCCTTTCGGGTGGCTACACCTTC
.	.	TRBV18	TRBJ2-4	CASPTPRNGGNIQYF	TGTGCCAGCCCGACACCCCGCAATGGGGGGAACATTCAGTACTTC
TRBD1	.	TRBV15	TRBJ1-2	CATSSDRERFYGYTF	TGTGCCACCAGCAGTGACAGGGAACGTTTCTATGGCTACACCTTC
.	.	TRBV18	TRBJ2-7	CASSPQGEEQYF	TGTGCCAGCTCACCACAGGGAGAAGAGCAGTACTTC
TRBD1	.	TRBV9	TRBJ1-6	CASSVDWGQPNSPLHF	TGTGCCAGCAGCGTAGATTGGGGACAGCCTAATTCACCCCTCCACTTT
.	.	TRBV6-5	TRBJ1-5	CAITGVAGNQPQHF	TGTGCCATCACCGGGGTGGCTGGAAATCAGCCCCAGCATTTT
.	once	TRBV21-1	TRBJ1-5	CASPPCSQRNQPQHF	TGTGCCAGCCCCCCCTGCAGTCAACGAAATCAGCCCCAGCATTTT
.	few	TRBV3-1/TRBV3-2	TRBJ1-1	CASTVRGGNTEAFF	TGTGCCAGCACCGTGAGGGGAGGGAACACTGAAGCTTTCTTT
TRBD1	once	TRBV5-6	TRBJ2-7	CASSFGTGNREQYF	TGTGCCAGCAGCTTCGGGACAGGGAATCGGGAGCAGTACTTC
.	.	TRBV19	TRBJ1-1	CASSSGSTEAFF	TGTGCCAGTAGTTCTGGGAGTACTGAAGCTTTCTTT
.	few	TRBV19	TRBJ1-1	CASSAQANTEAFF	TGTGCCAGTAGTGCACAGGCGAACACTGAAGCTTTCTTT
TRBD1	.	TRBV30	TRBJ1-6	CAWSRQGARSPLHF	TGTGCCTGGAGTAGGCAGGGGGCGCGGTCACCCCTCCACTTT
.	few	TRBV3-1/TRBV3-2	TRBJ1-2	CASSQDWRGWGYTF	TGTGCCAGCAGCCAAGATTGGAGGGGATGGGGCTACACCTTC
TRBD1	.	TRBV14	TRBJ1-3	CASSQNTGTGNTIYF	TGTGCCAGCAGCCAAAACACCGGGACAGGGAACACCATATATTTT
TRBD1	.	TRBV4-2	TRBJ1-1	CASSLARDRGLGSMKSEAFF	TGTGCCAGCAGCCTGGCCCGGGACAGGGGGTTAGGAAGCATGAAGTCTGAAGCTTTCTTT
.	.	TRBV7-8	TRBJ2-7	CASSPHRVEQYF	TGTGCCAGCAGCCCACACAGGGTCGAGCAGTACTTC
.	.	TRBV2	TRBJ2-3	CASRDFTDTQYF	TGTGCCAGCAGGGACTTCACAGATACGCAGTATTTT
TRBD1	.	TRBV10-2	TRBJ1-4	CASSAGTGSEKLFF	TGCGCCAGCAGCGCCGGGACAGGGAGTGAAAAACTGTTTTTT
TRBD1	.	TRBV7-9	TRBJ1-5	CASSSSGGAISQPQHF	TGTGCCAGCAGCTCATCAGGGGGCGCAATAAGTCAGCCCCAGCATTTT
.	.	TRBV30	TRBJ2-7	CAWKGRGDIGITGTYSSYEQYF	TGTGCCTGGAAAGGAAGGGGAGACATAGGGATTACCGGGACTTACAGCTCCTACGAGCAGTACTTC
.	.	TRBV28	TRBJ1-1	CASSLWLGEGTEAFF	TGTGCCAGCAGTTTATGGTTGGGGGAGGGCACTGAAGCTTTCTTT
.	.	TRBV7-9	TRBJ1-4	CASSRDSGVEEKLFF	TGTGCCAGCAGCCGAGATTCGGGTGTCGAGGAAAAACTGTTTTTT
.	once	TRBV19	TRBJ2-2	CASSMAGWAGELFF	TGTGCCAGTAGTATGGCAGGGTGGGCCGGGGAGCTGTTTTTT
.	.	TRBV18	TRBJ1-2	CASSPSATSGYGYTF	TGTGCCAGCTCACCGTCAGCGACCTCGGGCTATGGCTACACCTTC
.	.	TRBV21-1	TRBJ1-1	CASSKIDRGLTEAFF	TGTGCCAGCAGCAAAATTGACAGGGGTTTGACTGAAGCTTTCTTT
TRBD1	.	TRBV27	TRBJ1-1	CASRGRQGTEAFF	TGTGCCAGCAGGGGAAGACAGGGCACTGAAGCTTTCTTT
.	.	TRBV7-2	TRBJ2-5	CASSPRETQYF	TGTGCCAGCAGCCCCCGGGAGACCCAGTACTTC
.	.	TRBV9	TRBJ1-5	CASSVGSGNEQPQHF	TGTGCCAGCAGCGTAGGCTCGGGGAATGAGCAGCCCCAGCATTTT
TRBD2	once	TRBV6-4	TRBJ2-3	CASSDSGGGASDTQYF	TGTGCCAGCAGTGACTCGGGCGGGGGGGCATCCGATACGCAGTATTTT